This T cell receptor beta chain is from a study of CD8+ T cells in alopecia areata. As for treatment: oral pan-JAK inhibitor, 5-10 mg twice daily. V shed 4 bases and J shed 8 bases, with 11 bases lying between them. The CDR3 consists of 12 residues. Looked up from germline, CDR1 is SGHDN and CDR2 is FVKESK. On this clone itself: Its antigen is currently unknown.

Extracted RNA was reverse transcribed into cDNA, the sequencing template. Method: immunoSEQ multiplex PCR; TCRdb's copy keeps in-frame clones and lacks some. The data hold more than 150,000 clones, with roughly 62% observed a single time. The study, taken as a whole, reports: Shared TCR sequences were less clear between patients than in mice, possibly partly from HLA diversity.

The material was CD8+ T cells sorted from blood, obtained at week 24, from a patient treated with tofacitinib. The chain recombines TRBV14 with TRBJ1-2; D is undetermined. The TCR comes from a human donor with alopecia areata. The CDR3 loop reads CASSPGPGGYTF. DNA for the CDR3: TGTGCCAGCAGCCCCGGCCCCGGCGGCTACACCTTC.